The 5 T cell receptor beta chains below all came from one sample that was sequenced in a study of blood T cell repertoires in COVID-19. Assay: immunoSEQ multiplex PCR; the TCRdb copy retains only in-frame clones and omits some. The sample contains tens of thousands of clones, about 88% of which appear only once. The sequencing input was peripheral blood. These receptors were obtained from a man between 65 and 79 years old with active COVID-19.

This chain joins TRBV18 and TRBJ2-1; TRBD2 might be the D (6 bases). The CDR3 contains 17 residues. Trimming removed 3 bases at V and 7 bases at J, with 22 bases between. The germline gives CDR1 KGHSH, CDR2 LQKENI. For the CDR3, the DNA is TGTGCCAGCTCACCGTTTGCCCCAGGGACTGTAGGGAATGAGCAGTTCTTC. Translated, it gives CASSPFAPGTVGNEQFF. The entire variable domain, with the rest obtained from reference TRBV18 and TRBJ2-1, is as follows: NAGVMQNPRHLVRRRGQEARLRCSPMKGHSHVYWYRQLPEEGLKFMVYLQKENIIDESGMPKERFSAEFPKEGPSILRIQQVVRGDSAAYFCASSPFAPGTVGNEQFFGPGTRLTVL.

V is TRBV19 and J is TRBJ1-1; 11 bases agree with TRBD1. Germline CDR1 LNHDA, CDR2 SQIVND (reference sequence). The CDR3 has 14 residues. Germline trimming cut 2 bases from V and 8 bases from J; bases unmatched to any gene: 4. CDR3 amino acids: CASSIRDRGAEAFF. The CDR3 DNA reads TGTGCCAGTAGTATACGGGACAGGGGGGCCGAAGCTTTCTTT.

This clone was observed a single time. The CDR3 spells CASSPGQGAPGYTF. CDR3 nucleotides: TGTGCCAGCAGCCCCGGACAGGGGGCACCTGGCTACACCTTC. The chain recombines TRBV5-4 with TRBJ1-2; 11 bases map to TRBD1. This CDR3 contains 14 residues. From germline, CDR1 is SGHNT and CDR2 YYREEE (reference sequence). Germline trimming cut 4 bases from V and 7 bases from J; bases unmatched to any gene: 6.

The V call is TRBV11-2, the J call TRBJ1-1; 11 positions agree with TRBD1. The junction had 9 bases not matched to a gene; V was cut back by 5 bases and J by 7 bases. The germline V gene encodes CDR1 SGHAT and CDR2 FQNNGV. The CDR3 is 15 amino acids. CDR3 in DNA: TGTGCCAGCAGCCCTCGGACAGGGGGCTATGGTGAAGCTTTCTTT. Its translation is CASSPRTGGYGEAFF.

The chain recombines TRBV3-1 (or the pseudogene TRBV3-2) with TRBJ1-2; D unclear. V gave up 1 base and J gave up 4 bases, with 7 bases separating them. This CDR3 is 13 amino acids long. Germline V gene lookup returns CDR1 LGHDT and CDR2 YNNKEL (reference sequence). CDR3 sequence reads: CASSQAQVYGYTF. The CDR3 nucleotides read TGTGCCAGCAGCCAAGCTCAGGTCTATGGCTACACCTTC.